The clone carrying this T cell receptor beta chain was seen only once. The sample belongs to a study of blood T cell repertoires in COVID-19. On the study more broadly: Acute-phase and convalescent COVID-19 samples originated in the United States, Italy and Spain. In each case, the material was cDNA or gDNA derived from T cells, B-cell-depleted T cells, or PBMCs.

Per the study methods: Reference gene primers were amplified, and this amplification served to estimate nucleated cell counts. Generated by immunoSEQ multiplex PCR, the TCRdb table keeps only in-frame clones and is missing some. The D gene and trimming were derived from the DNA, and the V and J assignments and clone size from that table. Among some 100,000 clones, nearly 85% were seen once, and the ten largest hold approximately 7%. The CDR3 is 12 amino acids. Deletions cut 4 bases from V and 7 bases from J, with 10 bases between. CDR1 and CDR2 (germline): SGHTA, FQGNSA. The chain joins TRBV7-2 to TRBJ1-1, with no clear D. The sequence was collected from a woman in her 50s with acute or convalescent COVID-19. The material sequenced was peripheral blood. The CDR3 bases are TGTGCCAGCAGCTCAGGAGGGAATGAAGCTTTCTTT. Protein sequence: CASSSGGNEAFF.